The 4 T cell receptor beta chains below were found in one sample sequenced in a study of PD-1 blockade in classical Hodgkin lymphoma. Time point defined: cycle 4 day 1 (C4D1), after 6 weeks of nivolumab. Exposure to brentuximab vedotin varied, and each patient had relapsed following autologous stem cell transplantation. Isolation of CD4+ T cells from thawed PBMCs was performed by magnetic negative selection. Here immunoSEQ multiplex PCR was the method, and the copy in TCRdb shows in-frame clones only, minus some. Of around 25,000 clones listed, approximately 85% are singletons. The sequencing used CD4+ T cells from blood, collected before the fourth cycle of nivolumab. The receptors come from a human donor with classical Hodgkin lymphoma.

A few counts support this clone. This CDR3 is CSVGEGNGYTF. CDR3 in DNA: TGCAGCGTTGGTGAGGGAAATGGCTACACCTTC. The chain recombines TRBV29-1 with TRBJ1-2; D is ambiguous. V was trimmed by 4 bases and J by 6 bases, leaving 9 bases between them. This CDR3 spans 11 amino acids. Germline V gene lookup returns CDR1 SQVTM and CDR2 ANQGSEA.

The chain has TRBV5-8 and TRBJ2-3; 7 nucleotides line up with TRBD1. This CDR3 region has 16 residues. CDR1 and CDR2 from the germline V gene are SGHTS and YDEGEE. Losses at the gene ends were 0 bases for V and 3 bases for J; bases not matched to a gene: 7. CDR3 region: CASSLDRGRITDTQYF. For the CDR3, the DNA is TGTGCCAGCAGCTTGGACAGGGGACGAATTACAGATACGCAGTATTTT.

The chain uses TRBV9 and TRBJ2-5, with 7 bases aligning to TRBD2. V shed 0 bases and J 5 bases; nucleotides not matched to a gene: 4. The CDR3 is 14 residues long. Germline lookup yields CDR1 SGDLS and CDR2 YYNGEE. CDR3 sequence: CASSVGLAVETQYF. CDR3 DNA: TGTGCCAGCAGCGTAGGACTAGCCGTTGAGACCCAGTACTTC.

A remark on this clone: Other DNA sequences from this sample encode an identical CDR3 as well. V gene TRBV7-9 combines with J gene TRBJ1-5; D ambiguous. The CDR3 sequence is 13 residues long. Germline loops: CDR1 SEHNR, CDR2 FQNEAQ (reference sequence). The ends were cut back, 5 bases at V and 7 bases at J, with 12 bases in the middle. DNA of the CDR3: TGTGCCAGCAGCCTAACGGTCGGGCAGCCCCAGCATTTT. Its translation: CASSLTVGQPQHF.